This record covers a single T cell receptor (beta chain). V gave up 8 bases and J gave up 5 bases, with 9 bases separating them. In germline, CDR1 is MNHEY, CDR2 SMNVEV (reference sequence). The CDR3 loop spans 12 amino acids. The data derive from a study of shared clonotypes between healthy human individuals. Adults of Caucasian background living in Nashville, Tennessee made up all donors. CCR7-negative CD45RA+ TemRA cells were pooled with CD45RO+ cells for CD8 memory. Authors' methods: Filtering was not the same, since immunoSEQ gave junction-only sequences without quality scores. Here immunoSEQ multiplex PCR was the method, and the copy in TCRdb shows in-frame clones only, minus some. From that table come the V and J calls and clone size; the DNA was used to work out D and trimming. The table includes roughly 720,000 clones, around 90% detected once.

This TCR was sampled from a man younger than 35 in good health. Some clones in this sample may be carry-over from other donors' samples. The rearrangement joins TRBV27 to TRBJ2-2; D gene unclear. The specimen sequenced was memory CD8+ T cells from PBMCs. Stated subset: CD45RO+ cells pooled with CCR7-negative TemRA cells. The DNA for the CDR3 is TGTGCCAGCGGGATACGGACCGGGGAGCTGTTTTTT. Its protein is CASGIRTGELFF.